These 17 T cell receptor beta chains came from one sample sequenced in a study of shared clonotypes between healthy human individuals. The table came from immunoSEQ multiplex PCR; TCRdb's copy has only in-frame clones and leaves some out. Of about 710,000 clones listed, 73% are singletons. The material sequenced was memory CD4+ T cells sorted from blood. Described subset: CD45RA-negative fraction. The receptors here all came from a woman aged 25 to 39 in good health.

CDR3 sequence reads: CASSGWERTGDRYGYTF. In nucleotides, the CDR3 is TGTGCCAGCAGCGGATGGGAGCGGACGGGAGACCGCTATGGCTACACCTTC. The gene calls are TRBV9 and TRBJ1-2; D not certain. Trimming cost V 3 bases and J 4 bases, with 22 bases left between them. The CDR3 is 17 residues long. CDR1 and CDR2 from the germline V gene are SGDLS and YYNGEE.

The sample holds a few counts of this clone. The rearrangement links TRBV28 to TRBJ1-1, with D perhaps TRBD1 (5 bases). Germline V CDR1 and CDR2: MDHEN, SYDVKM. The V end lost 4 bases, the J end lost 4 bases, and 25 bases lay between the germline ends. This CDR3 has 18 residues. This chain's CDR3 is CASSSLGPMEGVGTEAFF. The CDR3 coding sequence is TGTGCCAGCAGTTCCCTCGGACCGATGGAAGGGGTGGGCACTGAAGCTTTCTTT.

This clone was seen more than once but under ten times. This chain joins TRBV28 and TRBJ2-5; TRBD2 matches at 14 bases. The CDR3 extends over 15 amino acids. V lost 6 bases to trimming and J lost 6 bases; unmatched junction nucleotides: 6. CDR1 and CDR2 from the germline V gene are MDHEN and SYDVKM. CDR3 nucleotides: TGTGCCAGCAGCGGGACTAGCGGGAGTCGTAAGACCCAGTACTTC. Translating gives CASSGTSGSRKTQYF.

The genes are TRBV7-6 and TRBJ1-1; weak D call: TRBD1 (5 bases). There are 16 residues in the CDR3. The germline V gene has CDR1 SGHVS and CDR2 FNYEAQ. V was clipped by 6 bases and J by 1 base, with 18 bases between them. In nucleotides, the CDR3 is TGTGCCAGCAGTCGGGGGGGAGGGGACCAGAACACTGAAGCTTTCTTT. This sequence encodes CASSRGGGDQNTEAFF.

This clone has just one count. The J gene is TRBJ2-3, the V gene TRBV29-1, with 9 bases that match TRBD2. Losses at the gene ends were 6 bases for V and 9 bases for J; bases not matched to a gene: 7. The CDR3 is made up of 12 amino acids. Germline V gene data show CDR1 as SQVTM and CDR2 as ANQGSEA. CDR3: CSVAGLAQTQYF. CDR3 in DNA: TGCAGCGTCGCCGGACTAGCGCAGACGCAGTATTTT.

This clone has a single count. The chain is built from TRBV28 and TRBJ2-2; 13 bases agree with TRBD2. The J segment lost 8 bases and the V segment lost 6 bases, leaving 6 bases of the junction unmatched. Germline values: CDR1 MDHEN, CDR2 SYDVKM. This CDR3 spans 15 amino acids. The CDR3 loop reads CASSRGTSGTGELFF. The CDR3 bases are TGTGCCAGCAGCAGAGGGACTAGCGGGACAGGGGAGCTGTTTTTT. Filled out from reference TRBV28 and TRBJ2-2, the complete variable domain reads DVKVTQSSRYLVKRTGEKVFLECVQDMDHENMFWYRQDPGLGLRLIYFSYDVKMKEKGDIPEGYSVSREKKERFSLILESASTNQTSMYLCASSRGTSGTGELFFGEGSRLTVL.

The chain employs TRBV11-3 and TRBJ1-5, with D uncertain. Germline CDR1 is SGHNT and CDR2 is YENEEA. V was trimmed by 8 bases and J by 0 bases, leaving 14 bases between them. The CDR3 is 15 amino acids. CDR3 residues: CASHLTRYSNQPQHF. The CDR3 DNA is TGTGCCAGCCACCTGACCAGATATAGCAATCAGCCCCAGCATTTT.

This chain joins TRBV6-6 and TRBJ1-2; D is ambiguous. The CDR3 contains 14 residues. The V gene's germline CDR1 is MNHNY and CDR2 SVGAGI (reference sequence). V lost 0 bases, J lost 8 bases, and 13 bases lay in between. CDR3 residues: CASSYSAPQTGYTF. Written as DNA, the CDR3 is TGTGCCAGCAGTTACTCAGCTCCCCAAACGGGCTACACCTTC.

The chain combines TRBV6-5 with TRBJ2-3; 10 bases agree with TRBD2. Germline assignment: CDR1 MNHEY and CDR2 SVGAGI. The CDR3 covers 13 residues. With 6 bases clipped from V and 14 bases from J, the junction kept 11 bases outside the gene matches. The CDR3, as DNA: TGTGCCAGCAGCCCCGGGACTAGCGTAAGGCGGTATTTT. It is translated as CASSPGTSVRRYF.

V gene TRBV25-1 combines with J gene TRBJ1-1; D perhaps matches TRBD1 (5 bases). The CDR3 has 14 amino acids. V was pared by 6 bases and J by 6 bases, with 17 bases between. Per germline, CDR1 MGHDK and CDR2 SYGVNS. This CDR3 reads CASRLGGGSAEAFF. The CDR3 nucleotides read TGTGCCAGCAGACTGGGGGGGGGATCGGCTGAAGCTTTCTTT. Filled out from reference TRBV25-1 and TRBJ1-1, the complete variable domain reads EADIYQTPRYLVIGTGKKITLECSQTMGHDKMYWYQQDPGMELHLIHYSYGVNSTEKGDLSSESTVSRIRTEHFPLTLESARPSHTSQYLCASRLGGGSAEAFFGQGTRLTVV.

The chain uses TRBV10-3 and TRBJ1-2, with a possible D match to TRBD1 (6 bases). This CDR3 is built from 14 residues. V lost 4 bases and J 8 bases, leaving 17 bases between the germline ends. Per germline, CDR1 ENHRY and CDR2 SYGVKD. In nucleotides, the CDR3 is TGTGCCATCAGTGGCAGAGGACAGACTCTGGGCTACACCTTC. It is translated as CAISGRGQTLGYTF.

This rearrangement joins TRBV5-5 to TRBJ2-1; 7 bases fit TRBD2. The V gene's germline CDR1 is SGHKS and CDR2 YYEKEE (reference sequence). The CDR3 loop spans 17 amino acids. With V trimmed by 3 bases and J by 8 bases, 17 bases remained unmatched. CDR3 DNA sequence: TGTGCCAGCAGCTCCCAAGGCCGGGGGAGGGCAGGCTATGAGCAGTTCTTC. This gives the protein CASSSQGRGRAGYEQFF.

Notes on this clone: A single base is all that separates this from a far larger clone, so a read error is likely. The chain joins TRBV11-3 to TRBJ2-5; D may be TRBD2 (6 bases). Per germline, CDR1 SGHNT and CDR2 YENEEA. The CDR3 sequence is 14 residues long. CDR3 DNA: TGTGCCGGCAGCTTTCGGGGGAGAGGGGAGACCCAGTACTTC. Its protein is CAGSFRGRGETQYF.

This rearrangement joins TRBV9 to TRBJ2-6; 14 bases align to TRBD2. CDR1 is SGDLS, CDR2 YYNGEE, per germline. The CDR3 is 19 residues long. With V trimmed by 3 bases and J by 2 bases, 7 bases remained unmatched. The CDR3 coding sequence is TGTGCCAGCAGCGCGCCGGGACTAGCGGGAGTAGCTGGGGCCAACGTCCTGACTTTC. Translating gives CASSAPGLAGVAGANVLTF. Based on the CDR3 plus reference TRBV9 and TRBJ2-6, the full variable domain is DSGVTQTPKHLITATGQRVTLRCSPRSGDLSVYWYQQSLDQGLQFLIQYYNGEERAKGNILERFSAQQFPDLHSELNLSSLELGDSALYFCASSAPGLAGVAGANVLTFGAGSRLTVL.

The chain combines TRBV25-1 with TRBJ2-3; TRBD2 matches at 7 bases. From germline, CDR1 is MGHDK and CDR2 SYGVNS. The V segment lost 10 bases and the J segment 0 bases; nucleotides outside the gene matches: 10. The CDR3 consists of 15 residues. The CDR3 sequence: CATSRGSGSTDTQYF. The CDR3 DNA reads TGTGCCACCAGCAGAGGTAGCGGGAGCACAGATACGCAGTATTTT.

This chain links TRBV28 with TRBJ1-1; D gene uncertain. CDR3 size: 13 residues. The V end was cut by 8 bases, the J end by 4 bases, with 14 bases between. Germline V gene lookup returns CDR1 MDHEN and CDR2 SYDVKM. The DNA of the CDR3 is TGTGCCAGCCTTCGGTGGGGTTTCACTGAAGCTTTCTTT. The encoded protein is CASLRWGFTEAFF.

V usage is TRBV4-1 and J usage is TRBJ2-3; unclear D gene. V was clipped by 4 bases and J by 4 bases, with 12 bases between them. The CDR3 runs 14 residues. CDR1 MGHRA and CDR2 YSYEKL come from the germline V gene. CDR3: CASSRGSSADTQYF. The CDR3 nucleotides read TGCGCCAGCAGCCGCGGCTCGAGCGCAGATACGCAGTATTTT.